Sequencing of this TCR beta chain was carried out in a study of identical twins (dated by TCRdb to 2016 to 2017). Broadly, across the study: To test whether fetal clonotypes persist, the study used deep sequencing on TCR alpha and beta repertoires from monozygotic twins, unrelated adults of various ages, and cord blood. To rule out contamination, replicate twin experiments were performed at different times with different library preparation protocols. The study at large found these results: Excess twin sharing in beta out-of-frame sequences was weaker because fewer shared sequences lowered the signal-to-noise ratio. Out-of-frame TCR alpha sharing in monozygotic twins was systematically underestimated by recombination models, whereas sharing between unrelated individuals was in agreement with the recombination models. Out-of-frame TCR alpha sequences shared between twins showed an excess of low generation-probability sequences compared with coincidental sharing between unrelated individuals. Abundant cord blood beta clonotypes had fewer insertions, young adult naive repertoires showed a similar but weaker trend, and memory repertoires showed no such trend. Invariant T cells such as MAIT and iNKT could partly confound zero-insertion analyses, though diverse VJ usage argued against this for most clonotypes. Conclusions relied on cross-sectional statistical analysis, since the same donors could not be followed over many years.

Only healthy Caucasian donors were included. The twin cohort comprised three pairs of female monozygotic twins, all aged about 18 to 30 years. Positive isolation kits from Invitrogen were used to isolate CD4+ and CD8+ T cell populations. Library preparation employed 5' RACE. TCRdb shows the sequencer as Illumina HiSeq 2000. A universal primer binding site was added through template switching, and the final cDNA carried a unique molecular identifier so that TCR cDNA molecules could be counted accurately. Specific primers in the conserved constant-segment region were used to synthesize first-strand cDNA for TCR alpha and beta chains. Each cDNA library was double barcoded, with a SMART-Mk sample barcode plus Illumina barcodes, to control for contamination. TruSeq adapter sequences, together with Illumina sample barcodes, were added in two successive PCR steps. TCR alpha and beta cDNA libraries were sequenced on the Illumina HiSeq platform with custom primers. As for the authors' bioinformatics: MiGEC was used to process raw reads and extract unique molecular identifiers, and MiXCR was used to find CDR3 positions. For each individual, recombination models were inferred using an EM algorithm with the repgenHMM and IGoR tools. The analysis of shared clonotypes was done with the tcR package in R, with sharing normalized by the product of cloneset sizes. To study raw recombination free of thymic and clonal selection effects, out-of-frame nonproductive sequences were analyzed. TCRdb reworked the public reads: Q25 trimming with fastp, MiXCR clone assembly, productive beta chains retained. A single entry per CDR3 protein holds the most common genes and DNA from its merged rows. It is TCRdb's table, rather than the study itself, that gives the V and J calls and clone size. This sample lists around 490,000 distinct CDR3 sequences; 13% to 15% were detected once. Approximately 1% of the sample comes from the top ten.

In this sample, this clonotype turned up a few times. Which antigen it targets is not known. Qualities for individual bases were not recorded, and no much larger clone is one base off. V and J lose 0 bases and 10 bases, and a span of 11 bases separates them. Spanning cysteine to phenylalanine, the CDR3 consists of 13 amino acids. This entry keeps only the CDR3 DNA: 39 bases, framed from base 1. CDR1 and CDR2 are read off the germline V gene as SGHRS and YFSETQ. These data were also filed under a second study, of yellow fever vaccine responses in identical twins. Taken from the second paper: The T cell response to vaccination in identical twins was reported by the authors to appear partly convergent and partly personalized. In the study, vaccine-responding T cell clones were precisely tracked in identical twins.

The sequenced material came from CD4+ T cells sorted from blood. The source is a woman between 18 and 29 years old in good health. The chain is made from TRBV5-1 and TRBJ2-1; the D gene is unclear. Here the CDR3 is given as CASSLVLGREQFF. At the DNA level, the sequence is TGCGCCAGCAGCTTGGTTTTGGGTCGGGAGCAGTTCTTC. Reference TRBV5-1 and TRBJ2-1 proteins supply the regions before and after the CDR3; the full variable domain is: KAGVTQTPRYLIKTRGQQVTLSCSPISGHRSVSWYQQTPGQGLQFLFEYFSETQRNKGNFPGRFSGRQFSNSRSEMNVSTLELGDSALYLCASSLVLGREQFFGPGTRLTVL.